This T cell receptor (beta chain) derives from a study of T-cell reconstitution after alpha-beta-depleted transplantation in children. The V and J ends lost 1 base and 7 bases, in that order; junction bases with no gene match: 8. The germline CDR1 and CDR2 sequences are SEHNR and FQNEAQ (reference sequence). The CDR3 contains 16 residues. A few counts support this clonotype. Preparing the TCRbeta library involved the use of unique molecular identifiers. TCRdb fed the PCR reads into MiXCR, producing one record per CDR3 protein. Of some 490,000 distinct CDR3 sequences in the sample, approximately 12% are singletons; the top ten hold approximately 5.4%.

This receptor was obtained from a human donor who donated a stem cell graft to a child with combined immunodeficiency. The sequencing here drew on PBMCs from the stem cell graft donor, taken from the stem cell graft. The rearrangement links TRBV7-9 to TRBJ2-2, with 8 bases fitting TRBD1. The DNA of the CDR3 is TGTGCCAGCAGCTTAGTTCAGGGGGCCCTCGGCGGGGAGCTGTTTTTT. This translates into CASSLVQGALGGELFF.